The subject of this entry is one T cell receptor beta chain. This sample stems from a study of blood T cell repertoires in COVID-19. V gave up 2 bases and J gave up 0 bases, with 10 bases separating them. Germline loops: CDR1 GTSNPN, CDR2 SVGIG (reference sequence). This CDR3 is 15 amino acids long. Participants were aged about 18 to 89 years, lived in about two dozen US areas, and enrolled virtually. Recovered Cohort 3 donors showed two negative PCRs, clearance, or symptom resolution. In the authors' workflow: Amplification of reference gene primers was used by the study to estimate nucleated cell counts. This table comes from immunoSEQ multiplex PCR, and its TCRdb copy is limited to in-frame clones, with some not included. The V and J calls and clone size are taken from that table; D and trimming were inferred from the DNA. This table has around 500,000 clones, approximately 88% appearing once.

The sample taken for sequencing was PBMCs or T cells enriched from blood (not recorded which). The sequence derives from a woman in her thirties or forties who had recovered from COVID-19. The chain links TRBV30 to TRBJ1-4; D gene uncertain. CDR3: CAWSPRGATNEKLFF. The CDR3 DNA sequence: TGTGCCTGGAGTCCCCGGGGTGCAACTAATGAAAAACTGTTTTTT. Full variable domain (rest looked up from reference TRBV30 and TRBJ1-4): SQTIHQWPATLVQPVGSPLSLECTVEGTSNPNLYWYRQAAGRGLQLLFYSVGIGQISSEVPQNLSASRPQDRQFILSSKKLLLSDSGFYLCAWSPRGATNEKLFFGSGTQLSVL.